This TCR beta chain emerged from a study of T cells in Graves' hyperthyroidism and ophthalmopathy. Study at large: Before any treatment, at initial diagnosis, peripheral blood was collected.

Many counts were recorded for this clonotype. The source material, RNA transcripts, was used to amplify TCR beta CDR3 regions. TCR CDR3 underwent first-round RT-PCR with the HTBI primer set. TCRdb used MiXCR to reprocess the multiplex PCR reads, holding one entry per CDR3 protein. The data contain about 360,000 distinct CDR3 sequences, around 14% of them singletons. The TCR was taken from a woman aged 18 to 35 with Graves' hyperthyroidism. Sequencing was done on a sample of blood.

The CDR3 DNA follows: TGTGCCAGCAGTCCCCCCCCAGGGGAATCACCCCTCCACTTT. Its translation is CASSPPPGESPLHF. The chain carries TRBV12-3 or TRBV12-4 and TRBJ1-6; D is possibly TRBD1 (6 bases). Trimming removed 5 bases at V and 10 bases at J, with 15 bases between. This CDR3 comprises 14 residues.